These T cell receptor beta chains were read from a single sample in a study of CD8 T cells in ankylosing spondylitis. TCRdb itself ran the 5' RACE reads through MiXCR, one entry per CDR3 protein. The sample records about 800,000 distinct CDR3 sequences, approximately 12% being singletons. The sample taken for sequencing was blood, either unsorted or a sorted T cell fraction (not recorded which). These receptors originate from a male donor with ankylosing spondylitis. Both conserved end residues are part of each CDR3. D genes are given only for firm matches. The size of a clone is reported for some rows only, either as once, few or many, or as a class for expanded clones.

>TRBV10-2|TRBJ2-3|.|few
TGCGCCAGCAGGGGGGACGGCACAGATACGCAGTATTTT
CASRGDGTDTQYF
>TRBV10-3|TRBJ2-7|.|many
TGTGCCATCACCAGGACACTGGGGGGCCACGAGCAGTACTTC
CAITRTLGGHEQYF
>TRBV5-1|TRBJ2-7|TRBD1|few
TGCGCCAGCAGCCGAGGACAGGGGGCCTTCTACGAGCAGTACTTC
CASSRGQGAFYEQYF
>TRBV2|TRBJ1-2|.|few
TGTGCCAGCACCCCTAGTCGGTTGTCTATGAGGCGGACTAACTATGGCTACACCTTC
CASTPSRLSMRRTNYGYTF
>TRBV20-1|TRBJ1-6|.|many
TGCAGTGCTAGAGGATCTGGTGATTCACCCCTCCACTTT
CSARGSGDSPLHF
>TRBV20-1|TRBJ1-1|.|few
TGCAGTGCTGATGTATCGGGGACGGGCATGAACACTGAAGCTTTCTTT
CSADVSGTGMNTEAFF
>TRBV28|TRBJ1-2|.|many
TGTGCCAGCAGTTCCCAGAATAACTATGGCTACACCTTC
CASSSQNNYGYTF
>TRBV6-1|TRBJ2-2|TRBD1|many
TGTGCCAGCATAAGAGAGGGGACAGGGGGCACCGGGGAGCTGTTTTTT
CASIREGTGGTGELFF
>TRBV20-1|TRBJ2-3|TRBD1|.
TGCAGTGCCGTTACAGACAGGGGATTCCAATATTTT
CSAVTDRGFQYF
>TRBV20-1|TRBJ1-4|.|many
TGCAGTGCTAGAGTACGCAGAGCTAATGAAAAACTGTTTTTT
CSARVRRANEKLFF
>TRBV4-3|TRBJ2-1|.|.
TGCGCCAGCAGCCAAGAAAGGGCGGGATTGGACAATGAGCAGTTCTTC
CASSQERAGLDNEQFF
>TRBV7-3|TRBJ2-7|TRBD1|few
TGTGCCAGCAGCTTAACAACAGGGGTTCGGGAGCAGTACTTC
CASSLTTGVREQYF
>TRBV20-1|TRBJ2-1|TRBD2|many
TGCAGTGCTAGTCCGGGAGGGAACAATGAGCAGTTCTTC
CSASPGGNNEQFF
>TRBV19|TRBJ2-7|TRBD2|.
TGTGCCAGTAGTATAGCGGGAGGGCTCTACGAGCAGTACTTC
CASSIAGGLYEQYF
>TRBV5-1|TRBJ2-7|.|.
TGCGCCAGCAGCTTCAACAGGGAACCCTCCTACGAGCAGTACTTC
CASSFNREPSYEQYF
>TRBV28|TRBJ2-1|TRBD2|.
TGTGCCAGCAGCTCCTGGGGCGGGGGGCGCGAGCAGTTCTTC
CASSSWGGGREQFF
>TRBV20-1|TRBJ2-4|.|.
TGCAGTGCTAGTTCGGTCGGACTAGCCAAAAACATTCAGTACTTC
CSASSVGLAKNIQYF
>TRBV6-5|TRBJ2-7|.|.
TGTGCCAGCAGTTACTTACCCGGGACTGGAATCCAGCAGTACTTC
CASSYLPGTGIQQYF
>TRBV5-1|TRBJ1-6|.|many
TGCGCCAGCAGCTTGGCGGGGAATTCACCCCTCCACTTT
CASSLAGNSPLHF
>TRBV20-1|TRBJ2-4|.|many
TGCAGTGCTAGGGACGGTCAAGCCAAAAACATTCAGTACTTC
CSARDGQAKNIQYF
>TRBV6-1|TRBJ1-1|.|.
TGTGCCAGCATCGAAGATGGGGGGCACACTGAAGCTTTCTTT
CASIEDGGHTEAFF
>TRBV4-2|TRBJ2-7|.|.
TGTGCCAGCAGCCAGACGTCAGATCTACCCAACTACGAGCAGTACTTC
CASSQTSDLPNYEQYF
>TRBV12-3/TRBV12-4|TRBJ1-2|.|many
TGTGCCAGCAGCCCCAACATCTATGGCTACACCTTC
CASSPNIYGYTF